The sequence of this T cell receptor beta chain was determined in a study of tumor and adjacent non-tumor tissue in lung cancer. Study-level background: Stage I to III disease affected some 11 men and a handful of women aged about 31 to 85. Study findings and constraints: Significantly higher TCR diversity was found in tumor than normal lung.

No cell sorting was done before RNA was extracted from the tissue. Note on this clonotype: Its matching antigen is unknown. Likely a read error: the CDR3 ends without its conserved phenylalanine or tryptophan.

This CDR3 spans 15 amino acids. In germline, CDR1 is SGHAT, CDR2 FQNNGV. Three rounds of nested PCR, following a modified ARM-PCR protocol, produced the TCRbeta library. One entry per CDR3 protein results from TCRdb running MiXCR on the multiplex PCR reads. The sample has 100,000 to 150,000 distinct CDR3 sequences, about 66% seen once. The gene calls are TRBV11-2 and TRBJ2-7; D uncertain. The receptor's source is a man between 25 and 39 years old with non-small cell lung cancer. Sequenced: lung tumor tissue. The CDR3 nucleotides are TGTCCCCGCAGCTTAGATCGAGACATCTACTACGAGCAGTACATC. Translated: CPRSLDRDIYYEQYI.